The T cell receptor (beta chain) under discussion was sequenced for a study of shared clonotypes between healthy human individuals. General study points: Naive subsets typically showed greater estimated richness than memory subsets.

The germline V gene has CDR1 SGDLS and CDR2 YYNGEE. V was cut by 4 bases and J by 0 bases, with 11 bases left in between. The CDR3 has 14 amino acids. The naive CD8 population came from CD45RO-negative cells selected for CCR7, without terminally differentiated effector memory CD45RA+ cells. Data came from immunoSEQ multiplex PCR; TCRdb stores just in-frame clones and leaves some out. The sample carries about 1,800,000 clones, approximately 95% recorded once. As regards this clone: Antigen unknown.

The sample taken for sequencing was naive CD8+ T cells sorted from blood. This sequence joins TRBV9 and TRBJ2-7; weak D call: TRBD1 (6 bases). The receptor comes from a man between 18 and 29 years old in good health. In DNA form, the CDR3 reads TGTGCCAGCAGCCCAGAACAGGGCTCCTACGAGCAGTACTTC. Its translation: CASSPEQGSYEQYF.